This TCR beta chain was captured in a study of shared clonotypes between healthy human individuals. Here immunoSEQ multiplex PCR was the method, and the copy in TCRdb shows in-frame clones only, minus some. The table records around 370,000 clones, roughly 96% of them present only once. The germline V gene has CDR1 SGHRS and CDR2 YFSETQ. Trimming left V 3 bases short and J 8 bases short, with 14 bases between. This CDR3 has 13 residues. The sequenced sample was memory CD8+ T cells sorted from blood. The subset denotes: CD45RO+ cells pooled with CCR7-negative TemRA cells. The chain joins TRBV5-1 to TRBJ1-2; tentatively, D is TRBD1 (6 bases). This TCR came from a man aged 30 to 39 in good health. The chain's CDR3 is CASSSDSWEGYTF. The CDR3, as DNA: TGCGCCAGCAGCTCGGACAGCTGGGAGGGCTACACCTTC.